The TCR beta chain under discussion was sequenced for a study of tumor and adjacent non-tumor tissue in lung cancer. On the study more broadly: There were around 11 adenocarcinoma, a couple of squamous cell carcinoma and 1 small cell lung cancer cases.

Study-wide results and caveats: Tumor repertoires had a smaller top 100 clone share than normal lung. Compared with tumor, normal lung showed significantly lower TCR diversity.

RNA was extracted from bulk tissue without any cell sorting. Germline V gene sequence: CDR1 KGHDR, CDR2 SFDVKD. The junction had 5 bases not matched to a gene; V was cut back by 3 bases and J by 0 bases. The CDR3 length is 17 residues. The sample holds a few counts of this clonotype. What it recognizes is unknown. A modified ARM-PCR protocol with three rounds of nested PCR amplified TCRbeta. TCRdb used MiXCR to reprocess the multiplex PCR reads, holding one entry per CDR3 protein. The data hold 120,000 or so distinct CDR3 sequences, with 66% observed a single time. The receptor was derived from a young man with non-small cell lung cancer. The sample comprised lung tumor tissue. The genes are TRBV24-1 and TRBJ2-1, with 9 bases fitting TRBD2. The DNA for the CDR3 is TGTGCCACCAGTGATGGACTAGCGAGTAGCTCCTACAATGAGCAGTTCTTC. Protein sequence: CATSDGLASSSYNEQFF.